Shown below are 12 T cell receptor beta chains from a single sample sequenced in a study of CD8+ T cells in alopecia areata (dated by TCRdb to 2016 to 2018). Receptor libraries were prepared by the immunoSEQ multiplex PCR assay. To provide template for TCR sequencing, every sample had RNA extracted and reverse transcribed into cDNA. The source is immuneACCESS, and TCRdb retained only in-frame sequences with V and J called. Part of the clones is not carried over; for the studies checked, unresolved V genes explain less than half of this, and the remainder is unexplained. This sample lists roughly 200,000 clones; 56% were detected once. The ten largest clonotypes hold around 5.1% of the sample. The sequenced material came from CD8+ T cells sorted from blood. These receptors were obtained from a human donor in good health.

The chain has TRBV13 and TRBJ2-3; TRBD2 aligns across 13 bases. The CDR3 length is 16 residues. Germline V gives CDR1 PRHDT, CDR2 FYEKMQ (reference sequence). V dropped 5 bases and J dropped 1; count of bases not matched to a gene: 3. The CDR3 nucleotides are TGTGCCAGCAGCGGAGGACTAGCGGGGGGCACAGATACGCAGTATTTT. Translating it yields CASSGGLAGGTDTQYF. Complete variable domain (other parts from reference TRBV13 and TRBJ2-3): AAGVIQSPRHLIKEKRETATLKCYPIPRHDTVYWYQQGPGQDPQFLISFYEKMQSDKGSIPDRFSAQQFSDYHSELNMSSLELGDSALYFCASSGGLAGGTDTQYFGPGTRLTVL.

The chain carries TRBV9 and TRBJ2-7; 9 nucleotides align to TRBD1. Losses at the gene ends were 4 bases for V and 4 bases for J; bases not matched to a gene: 6. CDR3 length: 14 amino acids. The V gene's germline CDR1 is SGDLS and CDR2 YYNGEE. This CDR3 reads CASSSGTGKYEQYF. The CDR3, as DNA: TGTGCCAGCAGCTCCGGGACAGGGAAGTACGAGCAGTACTTC.

This clone occurred a few times. The rearrangement links TRBV7-2 to TRBJ1-5; 7 bases line up with TRBD1. The germline V gene has CDR1 SGHTA and CDR2 FQGNSA. CDR3 length: 16 residues. J was trimmed by 0 bases and V by 5 bases; bases with no gene match: 7. CDR3 sequence: CASSVTGAYSNQPQHF. Written as DNA, the CDR3 is TGTGCCAGCAGCGTCACAGGGGCCTATAGCAATCAGCCCCAGCATTTT.

The chain uses TRBV4-1 and TRBJ2-7; D uncertain. Trimming took 3 bases from V and 1 from J, leaving 7 bases between them. There are 13 residues in the CDR3. In germline, CDR1 is MGHRA, CDR2 YSYEKL. As DNA, the CDR3 is TGCGCCAGCAGCCAGAGCCTATCCTACGAGCAGTACTTC. It specifies CASSQSLSYEQYF.

This clone was seen a single time. V and J are TRBV20-1 and TRBJ1-2, with D unresolved. Germline loops: CDR1 DFQATT, CDR2 SNEGSKA (reference sequence). The CDR3 contains 11 residues. Trimming took off 5 bases at V and 2 bases at J, with 6 bases between the two ends. The CDR3 protein is CSAPLNYGYTF. As DNA, the CDR3 is TGCAGTGCTCCGTTAAACTATGGCTACACCTTC.

The chain employs TRBV4-1 and TRBJ1-2; 7 nucleotides agree with TRBD1. The CDR3 is 15 residues long. Germline V gene lookup returns CDR1 MGHRA and CDR2 YSYEKL. Trimming cost V 3 bases and J 5 bases; bases outside gene matches: 9. CDR3 in amino acids: CASSHRDSQQYGYTF. CDR3 coding DNA: TGCGCCAGCAGCCACCGGGACAGCCAGCAGTATGGCTACACCTTC.

The genes are TRBV29-1 and TRBJ1-3; no clear D. The ends were cut back, 6 bases at V and 0 bases at J, with 12 bases in the middle. The CDR3 is made up of 14 amino acids. Germline-derived CDR1 and CDR2 are SQVTM and ANQGSEA. DNA of the CDR3: TGCAGCGTCCTCAGGAGTAACTCTGGAAACACCATATATTTT. Amino acid sequence: CSVLRSNSGNTIYF.

The CDR3 coding sequence is TGTGCCTGGAGTGGATACAACTCTGGAAACACCATATATTTT. Protein: CAWSGYNSGNTIYF. The gene calls are TRBV30 and TRBJ1-3; D is uncertain. The CDR3 sequence is 14 residues long. Germline CDR1 GTSNPN, CDR2 SVGIG (reference sequence). Trimming took off 1 base at V and 0 bases at J, with 7 bases between the two ends.

The rearrangement joins TRBV15 to TRBJ2-1, with a tentative D call TRBD2 (6 bases). Trimming stripped 0 bases from V and 10 bases from J, with 7 bases between. Germline V gene lookup returns CDR1 LNHNV and CDR2 YYDKDF (reference sequence). The CDR3 sequence is 12 residues long. CDR3 sequence reads: CATSREGREQFF. In DNA form, the CDR3 reads TGTGCCACCAGCAGAGAGGGGAGGGAGCAGTTCTTC. Full variable domain (rest looked up from reference TRBV15 and TRBJ2-1): DAMVIQNPRYQVTQFGKPVTLSCSQTLNHNVMYWYQQKSSQAPKLLFHYYDKDFNNEADTPDNFQSRRPNTSFCFLDIRSPGLGDTAMYLCATSREGREQFFGPGTRLTVL.

The chain couples TRBV6-4 to TRBJ2-2; D is unclear. The CDR3 loop spans 14 amino acids. Trimming cost V 0 bases and J 7 bases, with 9 bases left between them. Germline V lookup: CDR1 MRHNA, CDR2 SNTAGT. CDR3 DNA sequence: TGTGCCAGCAGTGACTCACCCGATGGCGGGGAGCTGTTTTTT. Encoded protein: CASSDSPDGGELFF.

The chain couples TRBV9 to TRBJ1-2; D might be TRBD1 (5 bases). The CDR3 spans 14 residues. Germline-derived CDR1 and CDR2 are SGDLS and YYNGEE. Between the trimmed V and J ends, which lost 3 bases and 0 bases, there was a span of 9 bases. The CDR3 loop is CASSGGGTNYGYTF. As DNA, the CDR3 is TGTGCCAGCAGCGGGGGCGGTACTAACTATGGCTACACCTTC.

The rearrangement links TRBV29-1 to TRBJ2-2; D gene ambiguous. The CDR3 consists of 11 residues. CDR1 SQVTM and CDR2 ANQGSEA come from the germline V gene. V was trimmed by 5 bases and J by 5 bases, leaving 6 bases between them. In DNA, the CDR3 is TGCAGCGTTTTTGCGACCGGGGAGCTGTTTTTT. This codes for CSVFATGELFF.